The 14 T cell receptor beta chains presented below share a single source sample, sequenced in a study of read filtering for tumor transcriptome and immune sequencing. The library was built from roughly 400 ng RNA with molecular barcoded adaptors for alpha/delta and beta/gamma chains. TCRdb re-analysed the reads in MiXCR, keeping a single row per CDR3 protein. The top ten hold about 10% of the sample, which has 100,000 to 150,000 distinct CDR3 sequences, 10% to 15% seen once. The material sequenced was a population of CD138-negative cells sorted from bone marrow. The receptors originated from a donor aged 40 or over with multiple myeloma.

The chain uses TRBV3-1 and TRBJ2-2, with D possibly being TRBD1 or TRBD2 (5 bases each). This CDR3 comprises 15 residues. The germline gives CDR1 LGHDT, CDR2 YNNKEL (reference sequence). Between the trimmed V and J ends, which lost 4 bases and 2 bases, there was a span of 11 bases. The CDR3 bases are TGTGCCAGCAGCCGGGGACGGATTAACACCGGGGAGCTGTTTTTT. As protein: CASSRGRINTGELFF.

This clonotype was seen repeatedly, ten times or more. One end of the junction does not line up with germline, which may come from a read error. V usage is TRBV5-1 and J usage is TRBJ1-1; D perhaps matches TRBD1 (5 bases). The germline CDR1 and CDR2 sequences are SGHRS and YFSETQ. There are 13 residues in the CDR3. The CDR3 DNA is TGTGCCAGCAGCCTCGACAGTAACACTGAAGCTTTCTTT. It codes for CASSLDSNTEAFF.

The chain joins TRBV6-1 to TRBJ2-1; 10 bases agree with TRBD2. The V and J ends lost 1 base and 12 bases, in that order; junction bases with no gene match: 12. The length of the CDR3 is 16 residues. Germline V gives CDR1 MNHNS, CDR2 SASEGT. CDR3 bases: TGTGCCAGCAGTGAAGAGGGGGGACTAGCGAGACTTGCGCAGTTCTTC. This translates into CASSEEGGLARLAQFF.

This clonotype showed up many times. The chain couples TRBV20-1 to TRBJ2-7, with 9 bases lining up with TRBD2. V lost 0 bases and J lost 7; bases outside the gene matches: 10. The CDR3 contains 15 residues. Germline values: CDR1 DFQATT, CDR2 SNEGSKA (reference sequence). The CDR3 is CSARDSGTSLGEQYF. The DNA for the CDR3 is TGCAGTGCTAGAGATTCCGGGACTAGCCTGGGAGAGCAGTACTTC.

The chain combines TRBV12-3 or TRBV12-4 with TRBJ2-3, with 14 bases identical to TRBD2. V trimming: 6 bases; J trimming: 2 bases; junction bases outside the gene matches: 4. The CDR3 length is 16 residues. CDR3 region: CASRPGLAGVTDTQYF. The CDR3 DNA reads as TGTGCCAGCAGACCGGGACTAGCGGGAGTCACAGATACGCAGTATTTT.

This clonotype was seen repeatedly, ten times or more. CDR3 DNA sequence: TGCAGCGCCGGCCGGGAGGTAGAGACCCAGTACTTC. Translating gives CSAGREVETQYF. J is TRBJ2-5 and V is TRBV29-1; 7 bases line up with TRBD2. The CDR3 length is 12 residues. In germline, CDR1 is SQVTM, CDR2 ANQGSEA. The ends lost 7 bases at V and 4 bases at J; junction bases unmatched: 6. Full variable domain (outside the CDR3, taken from reference TRBV29-1 and TRBJ2-5): SAVISQKPSRDICQRGTSLTIQCQVDSQVTMMFWYRQQPGQSLTLIATANQGSEATYESGFVIDKFPISRPNLTFSTLTVSNMSPEDSSIYLCSAGREVETQYFGPGTRLLVL.

This clonotype was observed many times. J is TRBJ1-1 and V is TRBV12-3 or TRBV12-4; D might be TRBD1 (5 bases). V was shortened by 4 bases and J by 4 bases, with 10 bases between the two germline ends. The CDR3 runs 13 residues. The chain's CDR3 is CASSSNGGTEAFF. For the CDR3, the DNA is TGTGCCAGCAGTTCAAATGGGGGCACTGAAGCTTTCTTT.

With respect to this clonotype: Being one base from a much bigger clone, this may be a read error. The CDR3 sequence: CASSWGGNQETQYF. Here the CDR3 DNA reads TGTGCCAGCAGTTGGGGGGGGAATCAAGAGACCCAGTACTTC. The chain couples TRBV12-3 or TRBV12-4 to TRBJ2-5; 7 bases agree with TRBD2. This CDR3 is built from 14 residues. V lost 4 bases and J lost 2; bases outside the gene matches: 4.

Details on this clonotype: No conserved phenylalanine or tryptophan is present at the end of the CDR3, so a read error is the likely explanation. The V and J genes are TRBV27 and TRBJ1-1; D perhaps matches TRBD1 (5 bases). V shed 8 bases and J shed 0 bases, with 22 bases lying between them. Per germline, CDR1 MNHEY and CDR2 SMNVEV (reference sequence). The CDR3 spans 17 residues. CDR3 nucleotides: TGTGCCAGCTCCACTCAATCCGGGGGAGGGATGAACACTGAAGCTTTCTCT. Its translation: CASSTQSGGGMNTEAFS.

The chain joins TRBV4-1 to TRBJ2-7, with 7 bases that match TRBD2. After removal of 5 bases from V and 6 bases from J, the junction contained 7 bases not matched to a gene. The V gene's germline CDR1 is MGHRA and CDR2 YSYEKL. This CDR3 contains 13 residues. The chain's CDR3 is CASSRASGTEQYF. CDR3 nucleotide sequence: TGCGCCAGCAGCAGGGCTAGCGGAACCGAGCAGTACTTC.

On this clonotype itself: At one end, the junction sequence differs from germline, possibly due to a read error. The CDR3 sequence: CASANRVRGQPKHF. For the CDR3, the DNA is TGTGCCAGCGCGAACAGGGTAAGGGGTCAGCCCAAGCATTTT. The V call is TRBV12-3 or TRBV12-4, the J call TRBJ1-5, with TRBD1 as a possible D gene (6 bases). The CDR3 extends over 14 amino acids.

A remark on this clonotype: Its ends do not fully match the called genes, so a read error is possible. The chain recombines TRBV19 with TRBJ2-3; D gene unclear. Germline-derived CDR1 and CDR2 are LNHDA and SQIVND (reference sequence). There are 10 residues in the CDR3. CDR3 protein: CASSSTRTFF. CDR3 nucleotide sequence: TGTGCCAGTAGTAGTACCCGGACGTTTTTT.

The rearrangement links TRBV5-1 to TRBJ2-6; D is undetermined. The germline gives CDR1 SGHRS, CDR2 YFSETQ. Between the trimmed V and J ends, which lost 6 bases and 1 base, there was a span of 17 bases. This CDR3 has 17 residues. Here the CDR3 DNA reads TGCGCCAGCATCCTCGGACCCGGCGGATCTGGGGCCAACGTCCTGACTTTC. Its translation: CASILGPGGSGANVLTF.

This clonotype was detected many times. V usage is TRBV6-6 and J usage is TRBJ2-3, with TRBD1 identical over 8 bases. Trimming took 10 bases from V and 2 from J; bases not matched to a gene: 11. Per the germline V gene, CDR1 is MNHNY and CDR2 is SVGAGI (reference sequence). The CDR3 extends over 15 amino acids. The CDR3 DNA is TGTGCCACCCTTAGTACAGGGGGATTCACAGATACGCAGTATTTT. Translated, it gives CATLSTGGFTDTQYF.